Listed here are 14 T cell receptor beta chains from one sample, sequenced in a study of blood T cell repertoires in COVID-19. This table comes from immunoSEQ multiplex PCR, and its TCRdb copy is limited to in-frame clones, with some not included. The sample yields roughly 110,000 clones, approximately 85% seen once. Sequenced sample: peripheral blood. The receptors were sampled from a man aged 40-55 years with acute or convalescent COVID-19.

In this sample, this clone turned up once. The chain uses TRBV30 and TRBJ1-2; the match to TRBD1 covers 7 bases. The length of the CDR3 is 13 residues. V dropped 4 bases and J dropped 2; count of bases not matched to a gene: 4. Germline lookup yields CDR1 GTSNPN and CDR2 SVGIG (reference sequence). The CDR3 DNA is TGTGCCTGGACAGGGGGTTCCAACTATGGCTACACCTTC. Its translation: CAWTGGSNYGYTF. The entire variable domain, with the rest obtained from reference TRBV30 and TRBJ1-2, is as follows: SQTIHQWPATLVQPVGSPLSLECTVEGTSNPNLYWYRQAAGRGLQLLFYSVGIGQISSEVPQNLSASRPQDRQFILSSKKLLLSDSGFYLCAWTGGSNYGYTFGSGTRLTVV.

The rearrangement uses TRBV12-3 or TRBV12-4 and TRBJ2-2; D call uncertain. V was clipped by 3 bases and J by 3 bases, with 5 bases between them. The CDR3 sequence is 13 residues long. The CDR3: CASSFSDTGELFF. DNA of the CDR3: TGTGCCAGCAGTTTCTCCGACACCGGGGAGCTGTTTTTT.

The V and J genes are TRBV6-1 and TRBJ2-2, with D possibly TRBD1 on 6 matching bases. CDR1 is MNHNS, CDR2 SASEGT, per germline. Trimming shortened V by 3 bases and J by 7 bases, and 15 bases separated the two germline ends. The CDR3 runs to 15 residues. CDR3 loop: CASSDADRFGGELFF. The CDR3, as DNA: TGTGCCAGCAGTGATGCCGACAGGTTTGGCGGGGAGCTGTTTTTT.

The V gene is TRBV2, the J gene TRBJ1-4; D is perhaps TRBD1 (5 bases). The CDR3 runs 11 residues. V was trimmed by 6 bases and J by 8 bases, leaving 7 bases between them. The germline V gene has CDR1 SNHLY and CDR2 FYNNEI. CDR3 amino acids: CASRRGEKLFF. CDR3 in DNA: TGTGCCAGCAGAAGGGGCGAAAAACTGTTTTTT. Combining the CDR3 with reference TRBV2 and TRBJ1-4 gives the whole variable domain EPEVTQTPSHQVTQMGQEVILRCVPISNHLYFYWYRQILGQKVEFLVSFYNNEISEKSEIFDDQFSVERPDGSNFTLKIRSTKLEDSAMYFCASRRGEKLFFGSGTQLSVL.

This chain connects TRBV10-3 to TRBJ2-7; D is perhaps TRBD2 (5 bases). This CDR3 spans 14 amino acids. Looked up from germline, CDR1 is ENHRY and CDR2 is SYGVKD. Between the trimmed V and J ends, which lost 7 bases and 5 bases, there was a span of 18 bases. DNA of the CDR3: TGTGCCATCAAGGATCCTACTAGTCACCACGAGCAGTACTTC. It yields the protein CAIKDPTSHHEQYF.

In DNA, the CDR3 is TGCGCCAGCAGCCTTAAGCAACAGGGATCCTATGGCTACACCTTC. This encodes CASSLKQQGSYGYTF. V usage is TRBV5-1 and J usage is TRBJ1-2; perhaps TRBD1 as D (6 bases). This CDR3 spans 15 amino acids. Germline loops: CDR1 SGHRS, CDR2 YFSETQ. The germline V and J ends were trimmed by 4 bases and 4 bases, with 17 bases remaining between them.

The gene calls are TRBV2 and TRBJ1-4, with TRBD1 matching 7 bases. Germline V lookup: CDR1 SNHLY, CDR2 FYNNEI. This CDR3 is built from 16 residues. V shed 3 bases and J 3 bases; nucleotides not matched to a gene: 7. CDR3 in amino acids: CASSDLDRVSNEKLFF. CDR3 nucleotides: TGTGCCAGCAGTGACCTTGACAGGGTATCTAATGAAAAACTGTTTTTT.

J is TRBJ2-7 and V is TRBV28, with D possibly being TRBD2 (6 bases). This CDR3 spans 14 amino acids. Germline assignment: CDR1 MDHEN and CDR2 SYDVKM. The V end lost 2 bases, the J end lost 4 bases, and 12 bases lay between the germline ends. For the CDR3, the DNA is TGTGCCAGCAGTTTAGTCAGGAGGGGATACGAGCAGTACTTC. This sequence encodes CASSLVRRGYEQYF.

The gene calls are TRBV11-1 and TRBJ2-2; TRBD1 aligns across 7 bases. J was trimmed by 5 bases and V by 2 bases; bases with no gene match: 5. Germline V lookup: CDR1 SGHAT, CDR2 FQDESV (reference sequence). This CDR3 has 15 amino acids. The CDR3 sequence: CASSLYRGQTGELFF. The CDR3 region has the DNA TGTGCCAGCAGCTTATACAGGGGTCAGACCGGGGAGCTGTTTTTT.

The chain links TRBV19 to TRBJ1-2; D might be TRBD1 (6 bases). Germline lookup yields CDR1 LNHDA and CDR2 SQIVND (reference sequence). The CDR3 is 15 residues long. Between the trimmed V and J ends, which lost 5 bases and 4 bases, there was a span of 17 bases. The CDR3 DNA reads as TGTGCCAGTAGTCGAACAGGGTCTGGAGGCTATGGCTACACCTTC. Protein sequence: CASSRTGSGGYGYTF.

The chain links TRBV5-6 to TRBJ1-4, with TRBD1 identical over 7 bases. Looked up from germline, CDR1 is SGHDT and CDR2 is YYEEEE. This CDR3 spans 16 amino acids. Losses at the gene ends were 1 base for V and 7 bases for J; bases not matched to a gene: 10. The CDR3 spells CASSLKGAGSVEKLFF. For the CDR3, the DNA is TGTGCCAGCAGCTTGAAGGGGGCTGGTTCAGTTGAAAAACTGTTTTTT.

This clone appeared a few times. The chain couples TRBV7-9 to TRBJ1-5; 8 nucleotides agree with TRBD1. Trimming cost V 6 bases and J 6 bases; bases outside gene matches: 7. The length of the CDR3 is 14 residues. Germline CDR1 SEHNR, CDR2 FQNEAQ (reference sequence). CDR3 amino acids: CASSLTGDAQPQHF. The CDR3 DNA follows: TGTGCCAGCAGTTTGACAGGGGATGCTCAGCCCCAGCATTTT. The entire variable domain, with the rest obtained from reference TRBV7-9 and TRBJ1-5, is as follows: DTGVSQNPRHKITKRGQNVTFRCDPISEHNRLYWYRQTLGQGPEFLTYFQNEAQLEKSRLLSDRFSAERPKGSFSTLEIQRTEQGDSAMYLCASSLTGDAQPQHFGDGTRLSIL.

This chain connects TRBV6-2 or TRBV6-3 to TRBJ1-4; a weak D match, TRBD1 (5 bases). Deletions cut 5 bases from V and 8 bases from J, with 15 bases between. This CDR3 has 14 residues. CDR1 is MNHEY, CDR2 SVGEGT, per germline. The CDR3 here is CASSGAGRAEKLFF. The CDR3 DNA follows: TGTGCCAGCAGTGGGGCGGGACGCGCGGAAAAACTGTTTTTT.

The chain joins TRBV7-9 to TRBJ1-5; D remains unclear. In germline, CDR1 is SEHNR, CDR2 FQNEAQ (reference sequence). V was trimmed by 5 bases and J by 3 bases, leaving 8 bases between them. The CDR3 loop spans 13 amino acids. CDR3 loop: CASSVLNNQPQHF. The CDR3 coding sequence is TGTGCCAGCAGCGTACTGAACAATCAGCCCCAGCATTTT. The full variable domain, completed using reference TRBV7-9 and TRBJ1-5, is DTGVSQNPRHKITKRGQNVTFRCDPISEHNRLYWYRQTLGQGPEFLTYFQNEAQLEKSRLLSDRFSAERPKGSFSTLEIQRTEQGDSAMYLCASSVLNNQPQHFGDGTRLSIL.